In its sample, the clone carrying this T cell receptor (beta chain) was seen many times. For ophthalmopathy patients, the Clinical Activity Score was at least 3 and the NOSPECS grade at least 4; duration was under 3 months. There were TCR beta CDR3 regions amplified from RNA transcripts. Researchers ran a first-round RT-PCR on the TCR CDR3 using the HTBI primer set. TCRdb fed the multiplex PCR reads into MiXCR, producing one record per CDR3 protein. The sample yields over 350,000 distinct CDR3 sequences, around 20% seen once. These data belong to a study of T cells in Graves' hyperthyroidism and ophthalmopathy. This CDR3 comprises 12 residues. The V and J ends lost 4 bases and 9 bases respectively, with 13 bases between them.

The TCR comes from a man aged 18 to 29 with Graves' ophthalmopathy. The sequencing input was blood. The rearrangement links TRBV12-3 or TRBV12-4 to TRBJ2-7; D not certain. The CDR3 loop is CASSSPPVGQYF. Here the CDR3 DNA reads TGTGCCAGCAGTTCACCGCCGGTAGGGCAGTACTTC.